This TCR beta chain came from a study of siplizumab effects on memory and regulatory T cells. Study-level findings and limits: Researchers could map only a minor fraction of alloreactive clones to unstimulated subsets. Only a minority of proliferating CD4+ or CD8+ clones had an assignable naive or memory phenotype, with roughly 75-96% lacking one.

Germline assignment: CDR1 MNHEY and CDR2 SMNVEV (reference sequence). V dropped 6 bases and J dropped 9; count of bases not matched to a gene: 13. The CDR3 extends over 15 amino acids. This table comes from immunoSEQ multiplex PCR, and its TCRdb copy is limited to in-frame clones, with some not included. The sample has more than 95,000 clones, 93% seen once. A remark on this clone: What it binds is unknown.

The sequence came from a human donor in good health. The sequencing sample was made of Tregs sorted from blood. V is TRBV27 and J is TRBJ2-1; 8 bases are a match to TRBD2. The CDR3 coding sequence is TGTGCCAGCAGCCAACCCGGGACTAGATTTGGTGAGCAGTTCTTC. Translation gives CASSQPGTRFGEQFF.